This T cell receptor (beta chain) comes out of a study of shared clonotypes between healthy human individuals. Notes on the study in general: It was the few donors that limited the genetic and exposure-history diversity represented. Clonotypes not shared had lower generation probabilities than those common to all four donors.

Remarks on this clone: Antigen: not known.

With 4 bases removed from V and 1 base from J, the gap between germline ends came to 11 bases. CDR1 and CDR2 from the germline V gene are SGHRS and YFSETQ. The CDR3 is made up of 15 amino acids. Genomic DNA belonging to each subset was distributed in equal measure over several immunoSEQ plates. In the study's own analysis: As immunoSEQ supplied junction-only sequences (without quality scores), filtering differed. Clones were sequenced by immunoSEQ multiplex PCR, and TCRdb holds only the in-frame ones, with some missing. The V and J calls and clone size are taken from that table; D and trimming were inferred from the DNA. The sample records hundreds of thousands of clones, less than 85% being singletons.

The chain has TRBV5-1 and TRBJ2-2; possible D gene TRBD1, 6 bases. This TCR came from a woman between 25 and 40 years old in good health. The sequencing input was memory CD4+ T cells sorted from blood. Specified subset: CD45RA-negative fraction. CDR3 bases: TGCGCCAGCAGCAGAACAGGGAGGAACACCGGGGAGCTGTTTTTT. Translation: CASSRTGRNTGELFF.